This record covers a single T cell receptor beta chain. The data stem from a study of blood T cell repertoires in COVID-19. In the original processing: By means of reference gene primer amplification, nucleated cell counts were estimated. Repertoires were generated with immunoSEQ multiplex PCR, while TCRdb's copy carries only in-frame clones and drops some. The V and J calls and clone size were taken over from that table, and D and trimming were inferred from the DNA. The sample includes about 200,000 clones, 70% to 90% of them seen just once. In germline, CDR1 is MNHEY, CDR2 SVGAGI. This CDR3 is 15 amino acids long. V gave up 2 bases and J gave up 0 bases, with 11 bases separating them.

This chain links TRBV6-5 with TRBJ2-7; maybe TRBD2 (5 bases). The sample was peripheral blood. The clonotype originates from a woman aged 80 or older with acute or convalescent COVID-19. The CDR3 DNA reads TGTGCCAGCAGTTACAGTGAGGGCCCCTCCTACGAGCAGTACTTC. Its protein is CASSYSEGPSYEQYF.